This is a list of T cell receptor beta chains from one sample in a study of blood T cell repertoires in COVID-19. Profiled with immunoSEQ multiplex PCR; TCRdb holds only in-frame clones, not every one. The repertoire holds about 200,000 clones, approximately 78% seen once, with roughly 8.2% in the top ten. Source material: peripheral blood. These receptors came from a woman older than 75 with COVID-19, enrolled during active disease. Both conserved end residues are part of each CDR3. Each record gives: J gene, D gene, clone size, V gene, CDR3 protein, CDR3 DNA. A D gene is named only where the DNA matches it firmly. Expanded clones are given a class, and other clones once, few, many or no size at all.

TRBJ2-1 TRBD2 NA TRBV19 CASSTGTSGRYRQFF TGTGCCAGTAGTACCGGGACTAGCGGGAGGTACAGGCAGTTCTTC
TRBJ2-6 NA NA TRBV9 CASSVGAPSGANVLTF TGTGCCAGCAGCGTTGGGGCACCGTCGGGGGCCAACGTCCTGACTTTC
TRBJ2-3 NA NA TRBV11-3 CASSPRAGSGTQYF TGTGCCAGCAGCCCTAGGGCGGGTTCAGGAACGCAGTATTTT
TRBJ1-5 NA NA TRBV3-1/TRBV3-2 CASSQEGARNQPQHF TGTGCCAGCAGCCAAGAGGGCGCCAGGAATCAGCCCCAGCATTTT
TRBJ1-4 NA NA TRBV30 CAWMEGNDEKLFF TGTGCCTGGATGGAGGGGAATGATGAAAAACTGTTTTTT
TRBJ2-1 NA NA TRBV25-1 CASTRSGTRPEQFF TGTGCCAGCACCCGATCGGGGACTCGCCCCGAGCAGTTCTTC
TRBJ2-2 NA NA TRBV11-2 CASSSGPLYGELFF TGTGCCAGCAGCTCAGGTCCTCTCTACGGGGAGCTGTTTTTT
TRBJ1-4 NA NA TRBV28 CASRNRVDEKLFF TGTGCCAGCAGGAACAGGGTCGATGAAAAACTGTTTTTT
TRBJ1-2 TRBD1 NA TRBV9 CASSVVDRVGGYTF TGTGCCAGCAGCGTGGTAGACAGGGTTGGTGGCTACACCTTC
TRBJ2-7 TRBD2 NA TRBV3-1/TRBV3-2 CASRMRGGDYEQYF TGTGCCAGCAGAATGAGGGGAGGGGACTACGAGCAGTACTTC
TRBJ1-6 NA NA TRBV6-5 CASSLDNPDRAALHF TGTGCCAGCAGTCTAGATAACCCAGACCGAGCGGCCCTCCACTTT
TRBJ2-2 TRBD1 NA TRBV3-1/TRBV3-2 CASSTLLRQGRAGELFF TGTGCCAGCAGCACCCTCCTCAGACAGGGTCGAGCCGGGGAGCTGTTTTTT
TRBJ1-1 TRBD1 NA TRBV18 CASSPIQGARNTEAFF TGTGCCAGCTCACCTATCCAGGGGGCCAGGAACACTGAAGCTTTCTTT
TRBJ2-5 TRBD2 NA TRBV6-6 CASSTRGSGGEAQYF TGTGCCAGCAGTACTCGGGGTAGCGGGGGGGAGGCCCAGTACTTC
TRBJ1-4 NA NA TRBV6-5 CASSPVLREKLFF TGTGCCAGCAGCCCGGTCCTTCGTGAAAAACTGTTTTTT
TRBJ2-1 TRBD2 NA TRBV5-1 CASSSGRDEQFF TGCGCCAGCAGCTCAGGGAGGGATGAGCAGTTCTTC
TRBJ1-6 NA NA TRBV19 CASSTAGVNSPLHF TGTGCCAGTAGTACGGCAGGGGTTAATTCACCCCTCCACTTT
TRBJ1-1 NA NA TRBV5-6 CASSLGGSNLNTEAFF TGTGCCAGCAGCTTGGGAGGGTCCAACCTCAACACTGAAGCTTTCTTT
TRBJ1-4 TRBD1 NA TRBV5-1 CASSLAPGGLEKLFF TGCGCCAGCAGCTTGGCTCCAGGGGGCCTTGAAAAACTGTTTTTT
TRBJ2-7 NA NA TRBV18 CASSPDRDTYSYEQYF TGTGCCAGCTCGCCAGACCGGGACACTTACTCCTACGAGCAGTACTTC
TRBJ2-3 NA NA TRBV10-3 CAISEVERVRDTQYF TGTGCCATCAGTGAGGTGGAGCGGGTTCGAGATACGCAGTATTTT
TRBJ1-1 NA NA TRBV10-3 CAISESSVREEAFF TGTGCCATCAGTGAGTCGTCGGTCCGGGAAGAAGCTTTCTTT
TRBJ1-5 NA NA TRBV6-2/TRBV6-3 CASSYQGLPNQPQHF TGTGCCAGCAGTTATCAAGGACTCCCCAATCAGCCCCAGCATTTT
TRBJ2-5 TRBD1 NA TRBV5-1 CASSRDRAQETQYF TGCGCCAGCAGCCGGGACAGGGCCCAAGAGACCCAGTACTTC
TRBJ1-2 NA NA TRBV19 CASSIGGTGANYGYTF TGTGCCAGTAGTATAGGGGGGACGGGAGCTAACTATGGCTACACCTTC
TRBJ1-5 NA NA TRBV19 CASTRTQGKVNQPQHF TGTGCCAGTACCAGGACACAGGGAAAGGTTAATCAGCCCCAGCATTTT
TRBJ2-3 TRBD2 NA TRBV7-8 CASSSGDYLDTQYF TGTGCCAGCAGCTCCGGGGACTACCTAGATACGCAGTATTTT
TRBJ2-5 TRBD2 NA TRBV5-1 CASSSGGVETQYF TGCGCCAGCAGCTCGGGGGGTGTAGAGACCCAGTACTTC
TRBJ1-5 NA NA TRBV28 CASSLLNRPAHF TGTGCCAGCAGTTTACTGAACAGGCCCGCGCATTTT
TRBJ1-5 NA NA TRBV5-3 CARRMSGQDTNSNQPQHF TGTGCCAGAAGAATGTCGGGACAAGACACGAATAGCAATCAGCCCCAGCATTTT
TRBJ2-1 NA once TRBV5-1 CASSPTPNSYNEQFF TGCGCCAGCAGTCCCACTCCGAACTCCTACAATGAGCAGTTCTTC
TRBJ1-2 NA NA TRBV6-5 CASSSESQGYGYTF TGTGCCAGCAGTTCCGAGAGCCAGGGCTATGGCTACACCTTC
TRBJ2-5 TRBD2 NA TRBV3-1/TRBV3-2 CASSLSGGAGETQYF TGTGCCAGCAGCCTAAGCGGGGGGGCAGGGGAGACCCAGTACTTC
TRBJ2-1 TRBD2 NA TRBV19 CASSTLAGHNEQFF TGTGCCAGCAGTACCCTAGCGGGCCACAATGAGCAGTTCTTC
TRBJ2-4 TRBD2 NA TRBV29-1 CSVGILLAGEIAKNIQYF TGCAGCGTAGGAATCTTACTAGCGGGAGAGATAGCCAAAAACATTCAGTACTTC
TRBJ2-7 TRBD2 NA TRBV28 CASSLRTSGSGGQYF TGTGCCAGCAGTCTCAGGACTAGCGGGAGTGGGGGGCAGTACTTC
TRBJ1-1 NA NA TRBV6-2/TRBV6-3 CASSYTVNTEAFF TGTGCCAGCAGTTACACAGTGAACACTGAAGCTTTCTTT
TRBJ2-7 NA NA TRBV27 CASSSGLEPYEQYF TGTGCCAGCAGTTCAGGGTTAGAGCCCTACGAGCAGTACTTC
TRBJ1-6 TRBD1 NA TRBV6-5 CASSSGTGGNSPLHF TGTGCCAGCAGTTCCGGGACAGGGGGTAATTCACCCCTCCACTTT
TRBJ2-7 NA NA TRBV5-1 CASSLIGFLYF TGCGCCAGCAGCTTGATCGGGTTTCTGTACTTC
TRBJ1-3 TRBD1 NA TRBV28 CASSLVGTAGNTIYF TGTGCCAGCAGTTTGGTGGGGACAGCTGGAAACACCATATATTTT
TRBJ1-2 NA NA TRBV12-3/TRBV12-4 CASSLAGLGGYTF TGTGCCAGCAGTTTAGCGGGGCTAGGTGGCTACACCTTC